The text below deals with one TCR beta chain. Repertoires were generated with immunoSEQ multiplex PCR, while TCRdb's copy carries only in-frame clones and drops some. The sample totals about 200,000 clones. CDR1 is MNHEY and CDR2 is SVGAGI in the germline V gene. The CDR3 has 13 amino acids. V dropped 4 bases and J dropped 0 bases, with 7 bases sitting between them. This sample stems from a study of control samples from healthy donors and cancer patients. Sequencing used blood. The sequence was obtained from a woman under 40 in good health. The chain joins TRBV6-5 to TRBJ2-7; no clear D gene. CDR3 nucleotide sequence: TGTGCCAGCAGTTTAGAGTTCTCCTACGAGCAGTACTTC. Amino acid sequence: CASSLEFSYEQYF.